Listed here are 27 T cell receptor beta chains from one sample, sequenced in a study of T cells after posttransplantation cyclophosphamide. The repertoire was sequenced with immunoSEQ multiplex PCR; TCRdb's copy has only in-frame clones and lacks some. The data list about 36,000 clones, none observed once; approximately 1.2% falls to the top ten. Input material: PBMCs. These receptors were obtained from a girl aged 10 to 17 in good health, CMV-negative, and a related stem cell transplant donor.

This clone was observed many times. This sequence joins TRBV7-2 and TRBJ1-5; no clear D gene. Trimming pared 2 bases from V and 1 base from J, leaving 9 bases between. Germline V CDR1 and CDR2: SGHTA, FQGNSA. This CDR3 is built from 15 residues. The CDR3: CASSLTGDSNQPQHF. The DNA of the CDR3 is TGTGCCAGCAGCTTAACGGGTGACAGCAATCAGCCCCAGCATTTT.

In this sample, this clone turned up many times. CDR3 in amino acids: CASSPNRDRYTF. DNA for the CDR3: TGTGCCAGCAGCCCTAACAGGGACCGCTACACCTTC. The V and J genes are TRBV5-6 and TRBJ1-2; D may be TRBD1 (6 bases). Germline V CDR1 and CDR2: SGHDT, YYEEEE. V was pared by 4 bases and J by 9 bases, with 13 bases between. The CDR3 spans 12 residues.

CDR3 nucleotide sequence: TGTGCCAGCAGCGGGGGACAGGGAGGCAATGAGCAGTTCTTC. Amino acids: CASSGGQGGNEQFF. The chain combines TRBV7-8 with TRBJ2-1; TRBD1 agrees at 9 bases. J gave up 6 bases and V 5 bases, and 5 bases lay outside the gene matches. Germline V gives CDR1 SGHVS, CDR2 FQNEAQ. This CDR3 spans 14 amino acids.

At least ten counts were recorded for this clone. The rearrangement joins TRBV6-5 to TRBJ1-1; 9 nucleotides line up with TRBD1. CDR1 is MNHEY, CDR2 SVGAGI, per germline. The CDR3 spans 15 residues. Trimming cost V 5 bases and J 5 bases; bases outside gene matches: 9. The CDR3 sequence is CASSPPGTGKTEAFF. DNA of the CDR3: TGTGCCAGCAGTCCCCCAGGGACAGGGAAGACTGAAGCTTTCTTT.

This clone has ten or more counts. This chain uses TRBV11-3 with TRBJ1-1, with 9 bases identical to TRBD1. V lost 1 base and J lost 1; bases outside the gene matches: 4. This CDR3 region has 16 residues. In germline, CDR1 is SGHNT, CDR2 YENEEA. This CDR3 is CASSLVVDRGNTEAFF. The DNA of the CDR3 is TGTGCCAGCAGCTTAGTGGTGGACAGGGGGAACACTGAAGCTTTCTTT.

Ten or more counts support this clone. The chain has TRBV6-1 and TRBJ2-3, with 7 bases aligning to TRBD2. The CDR3 has 16 amino acids. Germline trimming cut 0 bases from V and 1 base from J; bases unmatched to any gene: 4. The germline gives CDR1 MNHNS, CDR2 SASEGT. The CDR3 region has the DNA TGTGCCAGCAGTGAAGCTTCGGGGGGAGGCACAGATACGCAGTATTTT. Amino acid sequence: CASSEASGGGTDTQYF.

This clone was recorded many times. The chain joins TRBV2 to TRBJ1-5, with TRBD1 matching over 12 bases. With 4 bases clipped from V and 5 bases from J, the junction kept 6 bases outside the gene matches. Germline assignment: CDR1 SNHLY and CDR2 FYNNEI. The CDR3 covers 16 residues. The CDR3 region has the DNA TGTGCCAGCAGTGCACCCGGGACAGGGGGCGATCAGCCCCAGCATTTT. It yields the protein CASSAPGTGGDQPQHF.

The V gene is TRBV29-1, the J gene TRBJ2-7; D might be TRBD2 (6 bases). Germline V lookup: CDR1 SQVTM, CDR2 ANQGSEA. V shed 4 bases and J shed 2 bases, with 12 bases lying between them. This CDR3 is built from 13 residues. Here the CDR3 reads CSVARGPTYEQYF. The DNA for the CDR3 is TGCAGCGTTGCGCGGGGTCCCACCTACGAGCAGTACTTC.

This clone was counted ten times or more. The chain is built from TRBV18 and TRBJ1-5; D unclear. The germline CDR1 and CDR2 sequences are KGHSH and LQKENI. The V and J ends lost 3 bases and 0 bases respectively, with 6 bases between them. This CDR3 has 14 amino acids. CDR3 DNA: TGTGCCAGCTCACCCCAAAATAGCAATCAGCCCCAGCATTTT. Protein product: CASSPQNSNQPQHF.

This chain connects TRBV7-8 to TRBJ2-3; D is possibly TRBD1 (5 bases). The germline V gene has CDR1 SGHVS and CDR2 FQNEAQ. Between the trimmed V and J ends, which lost 8 bases and 3 bases, there was a span of 12 bases. The CDR3 loop spans 13 amino acids. The CDR3 sequence is CASGRQGTDTQYF. As DNA, the CDR3 is TGTGCCAGCGGCCGGCAGGGTACAGATACGCAGTATTTT.

The sample holds many counts of this clone. The chain carries TRBV6-4 and TRBJ2-2; 12 nucleotides agree with TRBD2. V gave up 0 bases and J gave up 4 bases; unmatched junction bases: 0. Germline V gene data show CDR1 as MRHNA and CDR2 as SNTAGT. The CDR3 covers 16 residues. The CDR3 DNA reads TGTGCCAGCAGTGACTCGACTAGCGGGAGCACCGGGGAGCTGTTTTTT. Encoded protein: CASSDSTSGSTGELFF.

In this sample, this clone turned up many times. The chain combines TRBV27 with TRBJ2-7; 11 nucleotides align to TRBD2. V trimming: 2 bases; J trimming: 3 bases; junction bases outside the gene matches: 6. CDR1 and CDR2 (germline): MNHEY, SMNVEV (reference sequence). This CDR3 comprises 16 residues. The CDR3 DNA is TGTGCCAGCAGTTTAGCCGGGACTAGCGGCTTCTACGAGCAGTACTTC. Its translation is CASSLAGTSGFYEQYF.

This clone was counted at least ten times. This chain connects TRBV6-5 to TRBJ1-4; no reliable D call. The CDR3 runs 15 residues. V was clipped by 0 bases and J by 3 bases, with 8 bases between them. Germline CDR1 MNHEY, CDR2 SVGAGI. The CDR3 here is CASSYSGRANEKLFF. CDR3 in DNA: TGTGCCAGCAGTTACTCTGGGCGGGCTAATGAAAAACTGTTTTTT.

This clone has a count of ten or more. The chain is built from TRBV28 and TRBJ1-1; 10 nucleotides align to TRBD1. Germline assignment: CDR1 MDHEN and CDR2 SYDVKM. The trim removed 4 bases at V and 6 bases at J, leaving 8 bases unmatched. The CDR3 spans 15 residues. This chain's CDR3 is CASSSPGTGVPEAFF. DNA of the CDR3: TGTGCCAGCAGTTCGCCCGGGACAGGGGTCCCTGAAGCTTTCTTT.

This clone has a handful of counts. The chain combines TRBV5-1 with TRBJ2-1; D call uncertain. CDR3 length: 14 amino acids. From germline, CDR1 is SGHRS and CDR2 YFSETQ. The V end lost 0 bases, the J end lost 0 bases, and 4 bases lay between the germline ends. CDR3 in amino acids: CASSLVDSYNEQFF. Written as DNA, the CDR3 is TGCGCCAGCAGCTTGGTAGACTCCTACAATGAGCAGTTCTTC.

This clone came up a few times. The rearrangement joins TRBV6-1 to TRBJ2-5; D may be TRBD2 (6 bases). The CDR3 totals 13 residues. The V end was cut by 6 bases, the J end by 3 bases, with 11 bases between. Germline CDR1 MNHNS, CDR2 SASEGT. CDR3 in DNA: TGTGCCAGCAGGGCTAGCGCAGAAGAGACCCAGTACTTC. It yields the protein CASRASAEETQYF.

This clone was recorded at least ten times. This chain links TRBV12-5 with TRBJ2-7, with TRBD1 identical over 7 bases. Germline loops: CDR1 LGHNT, CDR2 FRNRAP. CDR3 size: 15 residues. V was clipped by 1 base and J by 0 bases; unmatched bases: 3. Written as DNA, the CDR3 is TGTGCTAGTGGTTTGGGACAGGGCGGCTCCTACGAGCAGTACTTC. Its protein is CASGLGQGGSYEQYF.

This CDR3 is CASGDSAGAVYEQYF. DNA for the CDR3: TGTGCCAGCGGAGACTCAGCGGGTGCCGTCTACGAGCAGTACTTC. This sequence joins TRBV9 and TRBJ2-7, with a weak D call TRBD2 (6 bases). CDR1 and CDR2 from the germline V gene are SGDLS and YYNGEE. V was pared by 7 bases and J by 3 bases, with 20 bases between. The CDR3 extends over 15 amino acids.

This clone was observed a few times. This chain connects TRBV28 to TRBJ1-1; TRBD1 matches at 7 bases. Germline V gene lookup returns CDR1 MDHEN and CDR2 SYDVKM. V lost 3 bases, J lost 8 bases, and 9 bases stayed unmatched. This CDR3 has 14 residues. CDR3 loop: CASSFTGARLEAFF. The CDR3 DNA follows: TGTGCCAGCAGTTTCACAGGGGCCCGGTTGGAAGCTTTCTTT.

This clone was seen more than once but under ten times. V gene TRBV6-4 combines with J gene TRBJ2-3; possible D gene TRBD2, 6 bases. The length of the CDR3 is 15 residues. Per germline, CDR1 MRHNA and CDR2 SNTAGT. Trimming removed 0 bases from V and 2 bases from J, with 9 bases in between. As DNA, the CDR3 is TGTGCCAGCAGTGACTCGGCGGGGAACACAGATACGCAGTATTTT. It encodes CASSDSAGNTDTQYF.

This clone was counted only a few times. The CDR3 region has the DNA TGTGCCAGCAGCGGCCAATCGGCCTTGGGCTCAGATACGCAGTATTTT. Encoded protein: CASSGQSALGSDTQYF. The V and J genes are TRBV9 and TRBJ2-3, with D unresolved. Germline-derived CDR1 and CDR2 are SGDLS and YYNGEE. V was cut by 3 bases and J by 4 bases, with 18 bases left in between. This CDR3 spans 16 amino acids. The complete variable domain, with remaining parts taken from reference TRBV9 and TRBJ2-3, reads DSGVTQTPKHLITATGQRVTLRCSPRSGDLSVYWYQQSLDQGLQFLIQYYNGEERAKGNILERFSAQQFPDLHSELNLSSLELGDSALYFCASSGQSALGSDTQYFGPGTRLTVL.

This clone was recorded at least ten times. The chain carries TRBV28 and TRBJ1-2; perhaps TRBD1 as D (6 bases). The CDR3 is 16 residues long. The germline V gene encodes CDR1 MDHEN and CDR2 SYDVKM. V shed 6 bases and J shed 7 bases, with 24 bases lying between them. The CDR3 nucleotides are TGTGCCAGCAGCTTTGGGGGGGCACTCGATTGGTTTGGCTACACCTTC. Its protein is CASSFGGALDWFGYTF.

This clone was counted between two and nine times. This rearrangement joins TRBV13 to TRBJ2-5; TRBD1 matches at 7 bases. CDR1 and CDR2 (germline): PRHDT, FYEKMQ (reference sequence). This CDR3 is 15 amino acids long. The junction had 10 bases not matched to a gene; V was cut back by 5 bases and J by 4 bases. This CDR3 reads CASSGNRGLGETQYF. The CDR3 DNA sequence: TGTGCCAGCAGCGGCAACAGGGGATTAGGAGAGACCCAGTACTTC.

The chain is built from TRBV11-2 and TRBJ2-7; D might be TRBD2 (5 bases). The CDR3 loop spans 11 amino acids. The germline CDR1 and CDR2 sequences are SGHAT and FQNNGV. V was shortened by 7 bases and J by 8 bases, with 12 bases between the two germline ends. The CDR3 coding sequence is TGTGCCAGCACCTCAACGGGGAAGCAGTACTTC. Translating gives CASTSTGKQYF.

The chain couples TRBV10-1 to TRBJ1-4; D uncertain. Germline lookup yields CDR1 WNHNN and CDR2 SYGVQD (reference sequence). The CDR3 loop spans 14 amino acids. V lost 2 bases and J lost 4, with 8 bases in between. DNA for the CDR3: TGCGCCAGCAGTGAGACGGTATGTAATGAAAAACTGTTTTTT. It translates to CASSETVCNEKLFF.

The table lists this clone with many counts. The chain employs TRBV18 and TRBJ1-1, with 9 bases lining up with TRBD1. V lost 0 bases to trimming and J lost 1 base; unmatched junction nucleotides: 0. There are 15 residues in the CDR3. CDR1 is KGHSH and CDR2 is LQKENI in the germline V gene. The CDR3 region is CASSPPTGGNTEAFF. CDR3 bases: TGTGCCAGCTCACCACCGACAGGGGGGAACACTGAAGCTTTCTTT.

This clone was picked up many times. The gene calls are TRBV9 and TRBJ1-1, with TRBD1 as a possible D gene (5 bases). The V end was cut by 0 bases, the J end by 5 bases, with 11 bases between. This CDR3 region has 14 residues. Germline V gene lookup returns CDR1 SGDLS and CDR2 YYNGEE. CDR3 loop: CASSVDVRGTEAFF. The CDR3 DNA is TGTGCCAGCAGCGTAGACGTTCGGGGGACTGAAGCTTTCTTT.